This T cell receptor beta chain was obtained from a study of OX40 agonist ivuxolimab in advanced cancers. Looking at the study overall: Participants, 82.7% male, averaged 60 years of age, ranging from about 23 to 85.

This clone was seen just once. Its antigen is still unknown. The CDR3 extends over 16 amino acids. Germline V gene lookup returns CDR1 ENHRY and CDR2 SYGVKD. V lost 2 bases to trimming and J lost 1 base, with 11 bases between them. Autoimmune disease history or systemic immunosuppression led to patients being barred. Sequencing used immunoSEQ multiplex PCR; TCRdb keeps in-frame clones, though not all of them. Among about 41,000 clones, around four fifths were seen once, and the ten largest hold just under 40%. Findings and limits, study-wide: The study found that CD8+ T cells averaged more expanded clones than CD4+. The CD4+ and CD8+ T cells in the blood had expanded clonally by week 6 at 0.1 to 3.0 mg/kg.

This TCR was recovered from an adult with an advanced solid tumor such as melanoma, head and neck, liver or kidney cancer. This specimen consisted of CD4+ or CD8+ T cells sorted from blood, obtained in a trial of the OX40 agonist ivuxolimab. The rearrangement joins TRBV10-3 to TRBJ2-2, with D possibly TRBD2 on 6 matching bases. The CDR3: CAISEMAGRNTGELFF. CDR3 DNA: TGTGCCATCAGTGAGATGGCGGGGAGGAACACCGGGGAGCTGTTTTTT.